Shown below are 12 T cell receptor beta chains from a single sample sequenced in a study of T-cell memory formation after mild COVID-19. TCRdb called the 5' RACE reads again in MiXCR, with one record for every CDR3 protein. This sample carries about 240,000 distinct CDR3 sequences, approximately 9% of them seen once, and the ten largest clones take 22%. Sequenced input: PBMCs or a T cell subset sorted from them (not recorded which). Receptors originate from a man younger than 35 who had mild COVID-19 (a few samples of this study predate the infection). Cell type and time point are not known.

This clonotype was counted a few times. This sequence joins TRBV12-3 or TRBV12-4 and TRBJ1-3; D is uncertain. This CDR3 has 14 residues. Trimming stripped 3 bases from V and 0 bases from J, with 6 bases between. CDR3 amino acids: CASSFHGSGNTIYF. DNA of the CDR3: TGTGCCAGCAGTTTCCATGGCTCTGGAAACACCATATATTTT.

This clonotype was observed a handful of times. The rearrangement uses TRBV11-2 and TRBJ2-4, with unresolved D. Germline lookup yields CDR1 SGHAT and CDR2 FQNNGV. Trimming removed 2 bases at V and 7 bases at J, with 12 bases between. The CDR3 totals 14 residues. Here the CDR3 reads CASSLMTRRNIQYF. The CDR3 bases are TGTGCCAGCAGCTTAATGACCAGGCGGAACATTCAGTACTTC.

This clonotype was observed at least ten times. The chain uses TRBV12-3 or TRBV12-4 and TRBJ2-5; D is perhaps TRBD1 (5 bases). Trimming shortened V by 4 bases and J by 6 bases, and 9 bases separated the two germline ends. CDR3 length: 12 residues. The CDR3 is CASSYGAQTQYF. DNA of the CDR3: TGTGCCAGCAGTTATGGGGCCCAGACCCAGTACTTC.

This clonotype was detected only once. The rearrangement joins TRBV7-3 to TRBJ2-5, with 7 bases aligning to TRBD2. J lost 9 bases, V lost 5 bases, and 15 bases had no gene match. This CDR3 comprises 15 residues. Germline lookup yields CDR1 SGHTA and CDR2 FQGTGA. CDR3 protein: CASSPGGLAPRAQYF. The CDR3 nucleotides are TGTGCCAGCAGCCCCGGGGGGTTAGCGCCAAGGGCCCAGTACTTC.

This clonotype turned up a few times. CDR3 nucleotides: TGTGCCAGCAGAACTCCCTGGGGCAATGAGCAGTTCTTC. It encodes CASRTPWGNEQFF. The gene calls are TRBV6-2 or TRBV6-3 and TRBJ2-1; D is uncertain. Trimming removed 6 bases at V and 6 bases at J, with 12 bases between. This CDR3 has 13 amino acids. CDR1 and CDR2 (germline): MNHEY, SVGEGT.

This clonotype was seen only a few times. The chain is built from TRBV2 and TRBJ1-2; D is possibly TRBD1 (5 bases). This CDR3 is 16 amino acids long. The V end lost 4 bases, the J end lost 2 bases, and 17 bases lay between the germline ends. Germline CDR1 is SNHLY and CDR2 is FYNNEI. CDR3 loop: CASSVSGQGPNYGYTF. The DNA of the CDR3 is TGTGCCAGCAGTGTCTCGGGGCAGGGCCCAAACTATGGCTACACCTTC.

This clonotype was counted only a few times. The rearrangement links TRBV3-1 to TRBJ1-4; maybe TRBD1 (5 bases). V was trimmed by 4 bases and J by 14 bases, leaving 17 bases between them. Per the germline V gene, CDR1 is LGHDT and CDR2 is YNNKEL (reference sequence). The CDR3 loop spans 13 amino acids. CDR3 region: CASSRDLGGSLFF. The CDR3 bases are TGTGCCAGCAGCCGGGACCTAGGAGGGAGCCTGTTTTTT.

This clonotype was counted between two and nine times. V usage is TRBV4-3 and J usage is TRBJ2-7, with 7 bases matching TRBD1. CDR3 length: 16 amino acids. J gave up 2 bases and V 5 bases, and 12 bases lay outside the gene matches. The germline V gene has CDR1 LGHNA and CDR2 YSLEER. DNA for the CDR3: TGCGCCAGCAGCAAAAGAGCAGGGGGACAGCCCTACGAGCAGTACTTC. It specifies CASSKRAGGQPYEQYF.

The chain has TRBV20-1 and TRBJ2-7, with D tentatively TRBD1 (5 bases). Deletions cut 1 base from V and 0 bases from J, with 10 bases between. The CDR3 length is 14 residues. Per germline, CDR1 DFQATT and CDR2 SNEGSKA (reference sequence). The CDR3: CSARAFDSSYEQYV. The CDR3 DNA follows: TGCAGTGCTAGAGCCTTCGACAGCTCCTACGAGCAGTACGTC.

This clonotype was seen ten or more times. The genes are TRBV7-3 and TRBJ1-1; tentative D call: TRBD1 (6 bases). V shed 8 bases and J shed 3 bases, with 10 bases lying between them. In germline, CDR1 is SGHTA, CDR2 FQGTGA. This CDR3 has 12 residues. CDR3 residues: CASSGHYTEAFF. The CDR3 DNA sequence: TGTGCCAGCTCGGGACACTACACTGAAGCTTTCTTT.

In this sample, this clonotype turned up many times. The gene calls are TRBV20-1 and TRBJ1-1; a possible D gene is TRBD1 (6 bases). CDR3 length equals 14 residues. Trimming stripped 1 base from V and 4 bases from J, with 13 bases between. CDR1 and CDR2 from the germline V gene are DFQATT and SNEGSKA (reference sequence). The CDR3 nucleotides read TGCAGTGCTAGAGTTAACAGGGCGGCCACTGAAGCTTTCTTT. Translation gives CSARVNRAATEAFF.

V and J are TRBV7-7 and TRBJ1-2; 7 positions agree with TRBD1. Germline trimming cut 3 bases from V and 4 bases from J; bases unmatched to any gene: 5. The CDR3 is 14 amino acids. Germline V gene data show CDR1 as SSHAT and CDR2 as FNYEAQ (reference sequence). CDR3 in amino acids: CASSLGTVRYGYTF. In nucleotides, the CDR3 is TGTGCCAGCAGCTTGGGGACAGTACGCTATGGCTACACCTTC.